A selection of T cell receptor beta chains follows, all from one sample in a study of breast tumors, draining lymph nodes, adjacent tissues. MiXCR, run by TCRdb on the multiplex PCR reads, gives a single entry per CDR3 protein. The sample shows about 63,000 distinct CDR3 sequences, around three fifths of them seen only once. Sequences were obtained from breast tumor tissue. These receptors came from a female donor with breast cancer. Some clones in this sample may be carry-over from other donors' samples. Both conserved end residues are part of each CDR3. D genes are given only for firm matches. A row's size may be missing; if present it is once, few, many or a size class.

d_call	clone_size	v_call	j_call	cdr3_aa	cdr3_nt
TRBD1	many	TRBV20-1	TRBJ2-1	CSAARTGPYNEQFF	TGCAGTGCGGCCAGGACAGGGCCCTACAATGAGCAGTTCTTC
.	.	TRBV6-1	TRBJ2-2	CASSRTGAGELFF	TGTGCCAGCAGTAGAACGGGGGCCGGGGAGCTGTTTTTT
.	.	TRBV20-1	TRBJ1-3	CSASRLEGNTIYF	TGCAGTGCTAGTAGGCTAGAAGGAAACACCATATATTTT
.	many	TRBV20-1	TRBJ1-6	CSARDRGSPLHF	TGCAGTGCTAGAGATAGGGGATCTCCCCTCCACTTT
.	many	TRBV7-9	TRBJ2-5	CASSLQGSQETQYF	TGTGCCAGCAGCTTACAGGGGTCCCAAGAGACCCAGTACTTC
.	many	TRBV11-2	TRBJ2-7	CASSLDLDTVLARYF	TGTGCCAGCAGCTTAGATCTTGACACGGTACTCGCACGGTACTTC
.	many	TRBV9	TRBJ2-1	CASSLRQYNEQFF	TGTGCCAGCAGCCTGCGACAGTACAATGAGCAGTTCTTC
.	many	TRBV9	TRBJ2-3	CASSVGIDTQYF	TGTGCCAGCAGCGTAGGAATAGATACGCAGTATTTT
.	.	TRBV20-1	TRBJ2-5	CSAWVRGTKETQYF	TGCAGTGCTTGGGTTAGGGGGACAAAAGAGACCCAGTACTTC
TRBD1	.	TRBV7-9	TRBJ2-3	CASSQRTGGTDTQYF	TGCGCCAGCAGCCAGCGGACAGGCGGGACAGATACGCAGTATTTT
.	many	TRBV20-1	TRBJ2-3	CSARDFVTDTQYF	TGCAGTGCTAGAGATTTCGTAACAGATACGCAGTATTTT
.	.	TRBV29-1	TRBJ1-1	CSVSPGNTEAFF	TGCAGCGTCTCTCCAGGGAACACTGAAGCTTTCTTT
.	.	TRBV15	TRBJ2-5	CATSTGPETQYF	TGTGCCACCAGCACGGGACCAGAGACCCAGTACTTC
TRBD2	few	TRBV7-2	TRBJ2-1	CASHQSGGRNEQFF	TGTGCCAGCCACCAGTCGGGGGGACGGAATGAGCAGTTCTTC
TRBD1	.	TRBV29-1	TRBJ2-1	CSLGQGAQPFYEQFF	TGCAGCTTGGGACAGGGGGCCCAGCCTTTCTATGAGCAGTTCTTC
.	.	TRBV20-1	TRBJ2-3	CSAHTRATSTDTQYF	TGCAGTGCCCACACGAGAGCGACCAGCACAGATACGCAGTATTTT
.	many	TRBV20-1	TRBJ2-3	CSAKSAGSSTDTQYF	TGCAGTGCTAAATCCGCGGGGTCTAGCACAGATACGCAGTATTTT
TRBD1	.	TRBV24-1	TRBJ1-3	CATSDSTQGESSGNTIYF	TGTGCCACCAGTGATTCGACCCAGGGGGAAAGCTCTGGAAACACCATATATTTT
.	few	TRBV18	TRBJ1-2	CASSEGRDGYTF	TGTGCCAGCTCTGAGGGGCGTGATGGCTACACCTTC